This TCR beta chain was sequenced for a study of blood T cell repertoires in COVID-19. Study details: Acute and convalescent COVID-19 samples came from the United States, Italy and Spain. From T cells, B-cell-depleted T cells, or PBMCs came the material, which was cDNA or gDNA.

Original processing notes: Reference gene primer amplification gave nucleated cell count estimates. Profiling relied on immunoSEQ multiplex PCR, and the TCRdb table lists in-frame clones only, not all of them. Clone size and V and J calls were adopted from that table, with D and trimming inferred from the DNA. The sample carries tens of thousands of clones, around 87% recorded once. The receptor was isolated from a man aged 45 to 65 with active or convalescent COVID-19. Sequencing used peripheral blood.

The CDR3 region is CASSARVANYEQYF. CDR3 nucleotides: TGTGCCAGCTCAGCCAGGGTGGCCAACTACGAGCAGTACTTC. The gene calls are TRBV18 and TRBJ2-7; D is perhaps TRBD1 (5 bases). Germline loops: CDR1 KGHSH, CDR2 LQKENI. The CDR3 is made up of 14 amino acids. Trimming cost V 5 bases and J 3 bases, with 14 bases left between them.